These T cell receptor beta chains were read from a single sample in a study of cytomegalovirus exposure and HLA in healthy donors. TCRdb keeps only in-frame clones here, not all; method: immunoSEQ multiplex PCR. The sample has tens of thousands of clones, approximately 93% seen once; the top ten hold 0.65% to 0.8%. The sample taken for sequencing was PBMCs. The receptors were gathered from a young man in good health and CMV-seronegative. Both conserved end residues are part of each CDR3. The D gene is left open where the match is weak. The listing skips clone size in some rows; elsewhere it reads once, few, many or a size class.

v_call	clone_size	j_call	d_call	cdr3_aa	cdr3_nt
TRBV10-2	once	TRBJ2-3	TRBD2	CASSESGLAGGQQYF	TGCGCCAGCAGTGAGTCGGGGCTAGCGGGAGGGCAGCAGTATTTT
TRBV5-8	-	TRBJ1-5	TRBD1	CASSLSQGRYSNQPQHF	TGTGCCAGCAGCTTATCACAGGGGAGGTATAGCAATCAGCCCCAGCATTTT
TRBV7-3	-	TRBJ2-2	-	CASSLTSGNTGELFF	TGTGCCAGCAGCTTAACTAGCGGGAACACCGGGGAGCTGTTTTTT
TRBV2	-	TRBJ1-1	-	CASSRRTVNTEAFF	TGTGCCAGCAGTCGGAGGACGGTGAACACTGAAGCTTTCTTT
TRBV7-3	-	TRBJ2-3	-	CASSFGGSTQYF	TGTGCCAGCAGCTTTGGGGGGAGTACGCAGTATTTT
TRBV15	-	TRBJ1-6	TRBD1	CATSRGRLRTGNSPLHF	TGTGCCACCAGCAGAGGGAGATTGAGGACAGGAAATTCACCCCTCCACTTT
TRBV5-1	-	TRBJ2-7	-	CASSSRDKVEQYF	TGCGCCAGCAGCTCCCGGGACAAAGTCGAGCAGTACTTC
TRBV5-4	-	TRBJ2-7	TRBD2	CASSLLAGPYEQYF	TGTGCCAGCAGCCTACTAGCGGGGCCTTACGAGCAGTACTTC
TRBV15	-	TRBJ2-7	-	CATSREQGKENEQYF	TGTGCCACCAGCAGAGAACAGGGAAAAGAAAACGAGCAGTACTTC
TRBV7-2	-	TRBJ1-2	TRBD1	CASSLDYRGRGGYTF	TGTGCCAGCAGCTTAGATTACAGGGGGAGGGGTGGCTACACCTTC
TRBV15	once	TRBJ1-4	TRBD1	CATSSWMGKGDSEKLFF	TGTGCCACCAGCAGTTGGATGGGGAAAGGGGACAGCGAAAAACTGTTTTTT
TRBV9	-	TRBJ2-2	TRBD2	CASSDSGRTNTGELFF	TGTGCCAGCAGCGATAGCGGGAGAACTAACACCGGGGAGCTGTTTTTT
TRBV6-5	-	TRBJ2-6	-	CASSLGGSGANVLTF	TGTGCCAGCAGCCTAGGAGGCTCTGGGGCCAACGTCCTGACTTTC
TRBV7-2	-	TRBJ2-1	TRBD2	CASSLDSGEQFF	TGTGCCAGCAGCTTAGATAGCGGGGAGCAGTTCTTC
TRBV5-5	once	TRBJ2-2	-	CASSLDSRDTGELFF	TGTGCCAGCAGCTTGGACTCCCGGGACACCGGGGAGCTGTTTTTT
TRBV6-5	-	TRBJ1-3	-	CASTAGQRSGNTIYF	TGTGCCAGCACCGCCGGACAACGCTCTGGAAACACCATATATTTT
TRBV6-5	-	TRBJ2-7	-	CASSYSPLSYEQYF	TGTGCCAGCAGTTACTCCCCCCTCTCCTACGAGCAGTACTTC
TRBV2	once	TRBJ1-5	TRBD1	CASGRSGTGNQPQHF	TGTGCCAGCGGACGATCCGGGACAGGCAATCAGCCCCAGCATTTT
TRBV7-2	-	TRBJ2-1	-	CASSPTAYEQFF	TGTGCCAGCAGTCCGACAGCGTATGAGCAGTTCTTC
TRBV5-1	-	TRBJ2-7	-	CASGTTDSYEQYF	TGCGCCAGCGGGACCACGGACAGTTACGAGCAGTACTTC
TRBV5-1	-	TRBJ1-5	-	CASSLGGDGQPQHF	TGCGCCAGCAGCTTGGGTGGAGACGGGCAGCCCCAGCATTTT
TRBV5-1	-	TRBJ1-2	TRBD1	CASSPGQGAGYGYTF	TGCGCCAGCAGCCCAGGACAGGGGGCGGGATATGGCTACACCTTC
TRBV5-1	once	TRBJ2-2	TRBD1	CASSLDRGRTGELFF	TGCGCCAGCAGCTTAGACAGGGGGCGCACCGGGGAGCTGTTTTTT
TRBV6-1	-	TRBJ1-6	-	CASSEAHIGRGNSPLHF	TGTGCCAGCAGTGAAGCCCATATAGGCAGGGGCAATTCACCCCTCCACTTT
TRBV6-5	-	TRBJ1-2	-	CASSTGHGYTF	TGTGCCAGCAGTACAGGCCATGGCTACACCTTC
TRBV23-1	-	TRBJ2-7	-	CASSQADCSYEQYF	TGCGCCAGCAGTCAAGCGGACTGTTCCTACGAGCAGTACTTC
TRBV4-3	-	TRBJ2-7	-	CASSLSRAEDYEQYF	TGCGCCAGCAGCCTCTCGCGGGCGGAAGACTACGAGCAGTACTTC
TRBV28	-	TRBJ1-5	TRBD1	CASSWGQGSWNQPQHF	TGTGCCAGCAGCTGGGGACAGGGGTCTTGGAATCAGCCCCAGCATTTT
TRBV11-3	-	TRBJ1-1	-	CASASDRNTEAFF	TGTGCCAGCGCCTCGGACAGGAACACTGAAGCTTTCTTT
TRBV11-3	-	TRBJ1-2	-	CASSFDSGYGYTF	TGTGCCAGCAGCTTCGATTCAGGGTACGGCTACACCTTC
TRBV7-9	once	TRBJ1-3	-	CASRQQITSGNTIYF	TGTGCCAGCAGACAACAGATAACTTCTGGAAACACCATATATTTT
TRBV28	-	TRBJ1-5	TRBD1	CASSSTGTGYQPQHF	TGTGCCAGCAGTTCCACCGGGACAGGGTACCAGCCCCAGCATTTT
TRBV9	-	TRBJ2-7	-	CASSVATGPYEQYF	TGTGCCAGCAGCGTAGCTACAGGACCTTACGAGCAGTACTTC
TRBV7-2	-	TRBJ1-1	-	CASSFPGFIVYAFF	TGTGCCAGCAGCTTCCCAGGGTTTATAGTATACGCTTTCTTT
TRBV11-2	-	TRBJ1-1	-	CASSPGIMNTEAFF	TGTGCCAGCAGCCCCGGGATCATGAACACTGAAGCTTTCTTT
TRBV27	-	TRBJ2-7	TRBD1	CASSLMGQGEQYF	TGTGCCAGCAGTTTAATGGGACAGGGGGAGCAGTACTTC
TRBV2	-	TRBJ2-1	-	CASSLGPLLGHEQFF	TGTGCCAGCAGTTTAGGGCCATTACTAGGGCATGAGCAGTTCTTC
TRBV7-8	-	TRBJ1-2	-	CASSLVQNYGYTF	TGTGCCAGCAGCTTAGTACAGAACTATGGCTACACCTTC
TRBV18	-	TRBJ1-2	TRBD1	CASSPPGTGDAYGYTF	TGTGCCAGCTCACCACCTGGGACAGGGGACGCCTATGGCTACACCTTC
TRBV19	once	TRBJ2-7	-	CASSISQELAYEQYF	TGTGCCAGTAGTATAAGTCAGGAACTAGCCTACGAGCAGTACTTC
TRBV5-1	-	TRBJ1-2	TRBD1	CASSLALGQGAQYGYTF	TGCGCCAGCAGCTTGGCCCTGGGACAGGGGGCGCAGTATGGCTACACCTTC